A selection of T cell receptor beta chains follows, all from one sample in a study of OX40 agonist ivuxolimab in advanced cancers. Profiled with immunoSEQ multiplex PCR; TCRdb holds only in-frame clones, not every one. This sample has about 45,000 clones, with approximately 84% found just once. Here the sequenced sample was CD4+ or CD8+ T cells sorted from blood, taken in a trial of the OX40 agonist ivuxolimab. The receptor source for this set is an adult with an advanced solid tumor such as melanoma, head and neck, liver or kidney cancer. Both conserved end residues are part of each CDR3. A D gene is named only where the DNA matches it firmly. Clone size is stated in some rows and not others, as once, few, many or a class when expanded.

DNA: TGTGCCACCAGCAGAGCCGTTGGGGGGTACGAGCAGTACTTC
CDR3: CATSRAVGGYEQYF
V: TRBV15
J: TRBJ2-7
D: -
size: -

DNA: TGTGCCAGCAGTAGAGACAGGGATGTTTATGGCTACACCTTC
CDR3: CASSRDRDVYGYTF
V: TRBV27
J: TRBJ1-2
D: TRBD1
size: -

DNA: TGTGCCAGCAGAACACCCTCGGACAGTGGCTACACCTTC
CDR3: CASRTPSDSGYTF
V: TRBV6-5
J: TRBJ1-2
D: -
size: once

DNA: TGTGCCAGCAGCTTAGATGGCAGGGTCGGTGGCTACACCTTC
CDR3: CASSLDGRVGGYTF
V: TRBV11-2
J: TRBJ1-2
D: -
size: -

DNA: TGTGCCACCAGCAGAGATGCGGACTTTAGCAATCAGCCCCAGCATTTT
CDR3: CATSRDADFSNQPQHF
V: TRBV15
J: TRBJ1-5
D: -
size: -

DNA: TGTGCCAGCAGAGATGACACGCGGGGGGGGGATGAGCAGTTCTTC
CDR3: CASRDDTRGGDEQFF
V: TRBV6-5
J: TRBJ2-1
D: TRBD2
size: once

DNA: TGTGCCAGCAGCCCACACCCGGGACTAGCGCCCTACGAGCAGTACTTC
CDR3: CASSPHPGLAPYEQYF
V: TRBV7-2
J: TRBJ2-7
D: TRBD2
size: once

DNA: TGTGCCTCCCGGGGGGAGAACACCGGGGAGCTGTTTTTT
CDR3: CASRGENTGELFF
V: TRBV5-4
J: TRBJ2-2
D: TRBD2
size: -

DNA: TGTGCCAGCAGCTTGTACGGCAGGGGGAGGTACAATGAGCAGTTCTTC
CDR3: CASSLYGRGRYNEQFF
V: TRBV5-4
J: TRBJ2-1
D: -
size: once

DNA: TGTGCCAGCAGCTTACAGGGGGACCGGAACACTGAAGCTTTCTTT
CDR3: CASSLQGDRNTEAFF
V: TRBV7-2
J: TRBJ1-1
D: TRBD1
size: -